The 9 T cell receptor beta chains listed next were all sequenced from one sample in a study of Ad26.COV2.S vaccination and SARS-CoV-2 variants. As to treatment: 15 to 20 received Ad26.COV2.S at low or high dose, single or two shots; several received placebo; per-sample allocation not given. Each sample was drawn 63 days after the first injection (of vaccine or placebo). This table comes from immunoSEQ multiplex PCR, and its TCRdb copy is limited to in-frame clones, with some not included. Of over 400,000 clones detected, less than 95% appear once; the ten largest clones hold approximately 4.3%. The starting material was peripheral blood, obtained in a trial of Ad26.COV2.S vaccine versus placebo. These receptors came from a person between 18 and 60 years old who received the Ad26.COV2.S COVID-19 vaccine or a placebo.

V gene TRBV9 combines with J gene TRBJ2-1, with a possible D match to TRBD2 (6 bases). CDR1 SGDLS and CDR2 YYNGEE come from the germline V gene. The CDR3 has 12 residues. Trimming took off 4 bases at V and 8 bases at J, with 10 bases between the two ends. CDR3 bases: TGTGCCAGCAGCTTGGGGGAGGATGAGCAGTTCTTC. This encodes CASSLGEDEQFF.

The chain carries TRBV7-3 and TRBJ2-1, with TRBD2 identical over 8 bases. Trimming took 0 bases from V and 3 from J; bases not matched to a gene: 7. Germline loops: CDR1 SGHTA, CDR2 FQGTGA. CDR3 size: 17 residues. CDR3 sequence reads: CASSLTPVGTSYNEQFF. DNA of the CDR3: TGTGCCAGCAGCTTAACCCCCGTTGGGACTAGCTACAATGAGCAGTTCTTC.

To note about this clone: The same CDR3 also results from other DNA sequences found in this sample. The genes are TRBV20-1 and TRBJ2-2; no reliable D call. The CDR3 sequence is 11 residues long. The V gene's germline CDR1 is DFQATT and CDR2 SNEGSKA (reference sequence). The germline V and J ends were trimmed by 3 bases and 7 bases, with 6 bases remaining between them. Here the CDR3 reads CSASLVGELFF. CDR3 DNA: TGCAGTGCTAGTCTCGTCGGGGAGCTGTTTTTT.

The rearrangement uses TRBV6-2 or TRBV6-3 and TRBJ1-1; D may be TRBD1 (5 bases). The germline V gene has CDR1 MNHEY and CDR2 SVGEGT. This CDR3 comprises 14 residues. The V gene lost 5 bases and the J gene lost 2 bases, with 12 bases spanning the gap. In DNA form, the CDR3 reads TGTGCCAGCAGTAGCACAGGATTCAACACTGAAGCTTTCTTT. It translates to CASSSTGFNTEAFF.

This chain links TRBV9 with TRBJ2-7; D is uncertain. Trimming took off 0 bases at V and 3 bases at J, with 7 bases between the two ends. The length of the CDR3 is 13 residues. The germline gives CDR1 SGDLS, CDR2 YYNGEE. CDR3 in DNA: TGTGCCAGCAGCGTAGAGGCGGACTACGAGCAGTACTTC. Translating gives CASSVEADYEQYF.

The chain joins TRBV28 to TRBJ2-5; D perhaps matches TRBD2 (6 bases). Germline CDR1 reads MDHEN; CDR2 reads SYDVKM. With 3 bases removed from V and 0 bases from J, the gap between germline ends came to 17 bases. CDR3 length: 17 amino acids. The CDR3 nucleotides are TGTGCCAGCAGTTTTACTGAAGGCGGGATGTACCAAGAGACCCAGTACTTC. It codes for CASSFTEGGMYQETQYF. Full variable domain (remainder filled in from reference TRBV28 and TRBJ2-5): DVKVTQSSRYLVKRTGEKVFLECVQDMDHENMFWYRQDPGLGLRLIYFSYDVKMKEKGDIPEGYSVSREKKERFSLILESASTNQTSMYLCASSFTEGGMYQETQYFGPGTRLLVL.

The chain joins TRBV27 to TRBJ2-7; 7 nucleotides line up with TRBD1. Germline values: CDR1 MNHEY, CDR2 SMNVEV (reference sequence). The CDR3 length is 15 residues. V lost 3 bases and J lost 3; bases outside the gene matches: 8. The CDR3 DNA reads TGTGCCAGCAGTTTGATGGGACAGCAAGGCTACGAGCAGTACTTC. Translating gives CASSLMGQQGYEQYF.

The chain has TRBV9 and TRBJ2-5; perhaps TRBD2 as D (6 bases). This CDR3 has 16 amino acids. V was shortened by 0 bases and J by 3 bases, with 15 bases between the two germline ends. Germline loops: CDR1 SGDLS, CDR2 YYNGEE. The CDR3 loop reads CASSVAVLAPEETQYF. The CDR3 DNA is TGTGCCAGCAGCGTAGCCGTACTAGCCCCAGAAGAGACCCAGTACTTC.

The count of this clone is one. The rearrangement uses TRBV9 and TRBJ1-3, with a possible D match to TRBD1 (6 bases). There are 15 residues in the CDR3. CDR1 is SGDLS, CDR2 YYNGEE, per germline. V lost 3 bases, J lost 2 bases, and 12 bases lay in between. CDR3 sequence: CASSALTGPGNTIYF. The CDR3 bases are TGTGCCAGCAGCGCCCTTACAGGGCCTGGAAACACCATATATTTT. Variable domain in full (rest from reference TRBV9 and TRBJ1-3): DSGVTQTPKHLITATGQRVTLRCSPRSGDLSVYWYQQSLDQGLQFLIQYYNGEERAKGNILERFSAQQFPDLHSELNLSSLELGDSALYFCASSALTGPGNTIYFGEGSWLTVV.